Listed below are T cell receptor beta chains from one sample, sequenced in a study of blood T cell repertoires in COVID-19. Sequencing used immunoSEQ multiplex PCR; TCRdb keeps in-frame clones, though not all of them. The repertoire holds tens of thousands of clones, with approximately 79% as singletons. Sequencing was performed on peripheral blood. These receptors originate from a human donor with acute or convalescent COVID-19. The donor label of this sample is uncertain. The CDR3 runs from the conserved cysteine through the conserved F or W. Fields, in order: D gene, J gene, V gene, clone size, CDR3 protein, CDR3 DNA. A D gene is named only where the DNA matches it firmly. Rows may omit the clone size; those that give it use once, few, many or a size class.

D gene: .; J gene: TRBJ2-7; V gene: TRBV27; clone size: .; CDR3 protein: CASSSRASGISSYEQYF; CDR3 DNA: TGTGCCAGCAGTTCCCGGGCCAGCGGAATCAGCTCCTACGAGCAGTACTTC
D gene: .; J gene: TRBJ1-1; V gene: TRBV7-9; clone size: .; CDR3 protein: CASSFPSPAEAFF; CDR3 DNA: TGTGCCAGCAGCTTTCCATCACCGGCTGAAGCTTTCTTT
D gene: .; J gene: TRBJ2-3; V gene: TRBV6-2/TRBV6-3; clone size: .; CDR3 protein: CASSQTSRTDTQYF; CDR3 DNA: TGTGCCAGCAGCCAAACGTCACGGACAGATACGCAGTATTTT
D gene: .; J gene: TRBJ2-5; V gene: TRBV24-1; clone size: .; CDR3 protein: CATSDFLGTGQETQYF; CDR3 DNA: TGTGCCACCAGTGATTTTCTAGGTACGGGGCAAGAGACCCAGTACTTC
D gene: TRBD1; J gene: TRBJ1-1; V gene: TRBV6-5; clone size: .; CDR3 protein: CASRFGQGGDTEAFF; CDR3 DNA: TGTGCCAGCAGATTCGGACAGGGCGGGGACACTGAAGCTTTCTTT
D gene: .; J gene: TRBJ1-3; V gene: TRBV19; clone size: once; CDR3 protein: CASSSDSTSGNTIYF; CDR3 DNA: TGTGCCAGTAGTTCGGACAGCACTTCTGGAAACACCATATATTTT
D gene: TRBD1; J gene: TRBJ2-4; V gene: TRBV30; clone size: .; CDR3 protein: CAWSTRPGTGSIQYF; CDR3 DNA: TGTGCCTGGAGTACCCGGCCCGGGACAGGGTCCATTCAGTACTTC
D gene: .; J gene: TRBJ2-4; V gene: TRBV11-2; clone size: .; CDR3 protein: CASSLDNRVVAKNIQYF; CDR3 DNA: TGTGCCAGCAGCTTAGACAATCGGGTCGTAGCCAAAAACATTCAGTACTTC
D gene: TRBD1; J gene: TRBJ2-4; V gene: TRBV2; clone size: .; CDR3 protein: CASRGLGQGVAKNIQYF; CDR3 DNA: TGTGCCAGCAGGGGTCTGGGACAGGGGGTAGCCAAAAACATTCAGTACTTC
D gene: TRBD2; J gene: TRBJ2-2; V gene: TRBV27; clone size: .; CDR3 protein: CASSDQGLAVTGELFF; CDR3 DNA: TGTGCCAGCAGTGACCAGGGACTAGCGGTGACCGGGGAGCTGTTTTTT
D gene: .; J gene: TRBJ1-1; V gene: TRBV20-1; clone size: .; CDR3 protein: CSASFRVTEAFF; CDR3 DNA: TGCAGTGCTAGTTTCAGGGTCACTGAAGCTTTCTTT